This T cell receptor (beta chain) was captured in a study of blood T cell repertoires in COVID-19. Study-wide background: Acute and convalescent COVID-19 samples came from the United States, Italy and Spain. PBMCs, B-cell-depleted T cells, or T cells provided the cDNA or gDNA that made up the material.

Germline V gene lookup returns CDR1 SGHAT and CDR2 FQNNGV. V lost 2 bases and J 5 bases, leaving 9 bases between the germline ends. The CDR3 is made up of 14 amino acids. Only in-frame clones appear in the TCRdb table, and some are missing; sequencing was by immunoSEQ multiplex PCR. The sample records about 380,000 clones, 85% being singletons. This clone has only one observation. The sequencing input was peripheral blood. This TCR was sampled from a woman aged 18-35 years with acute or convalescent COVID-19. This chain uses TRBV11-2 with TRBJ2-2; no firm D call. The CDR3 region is CASSLSRPTGELFF. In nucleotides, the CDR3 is TGTGCCAGCAGCTTATCGAGGCCGACCGGGGAGCTGTTTTTT.